In its sample, the clone carrying this T cell receptor beta chain was seen many times. The antigen is unknown. V was cut by 4 bases and J by 4 bases, with 21 bases left in between. Germline CDR1 is SGHRS and CDR2 is YFSETQ. This CDR3 region has 16 residues. Here immunoSEQ multiplex PCR was the method, and the copy in TCRdb shows in-frame clones only, minus some. The profile shows 800,000 to 1,200,000 clones, more than 75% of them singletons. The data belong to a study of shared clonotypes between healthy human individuals. Each donor was a Caucasian adult residing in Nashville, Tennessee. General observations from the study: Compared with memory subsets, naive subsets generally had larger estimated richness. Blood alone was sampled, and tissue repertoires likely differ. It was the few donors that limited the genetic and exposure-history diversity represented.

The J gene is TRBJ2-7, the V gene TRBV5-1, with D perhaps TRBD2 (6 bases). This clonotype was obtained from a man younger than 35 in good health. Some clones in this sample may be carry-over from other donors' samples. The sequenced sample was memory CD4+ T cells from PBMCs. Sample subset: CD45RA-negative fraction. CDR3 residues: CASSPGWEAEGYEQYF. In DNA, the CDR3 is TGCGCCAGCAGCCCCGGTTGGGAGGCCGAAGGATACGAGCAGTACTTC.